The 8 T cell receptor beta chains presented below share a single source sample, sequenced in a study of T-cell memory formation after mild COVID-19. One entry per CDR3 protein, called by TCRdb with MiXCR from the 5' RACE reads. The sample shows approximately 340,000 distinct CDR3 sequences, under 15% of them seen only once. Sequenced material: PBMCs or a T cell subset sorted from them (not recorded which). These receptors were taken from a man in his late teens or twenties who had mild COVID-19 (a few samples of this study predate the infection). Cell type and time point are not known.

This clonotype turned up a few times. The CDR3, as DNA: TGTGCCAGCAGCCCTAGCGTATCTAGCACAGATACGCAGTATTTT. As protein: CASSPSVSSTDTQYF. V gene TRBV7-2 combines with J gene TRBJ2-3; possible D gene TRBD2, 6 bases. V lost 5 bases and J lost 0, with 12 bases in between. Germline values: CDR1 SGHTA, CDR2 FQGNSA. The CDR3 extends over 15 amino acids.

This clonotype was seen a handful of times. The chain recombines TRBV7-2 with TRBJ2-3; the D gene is possibly TRBD1 (7 bases). The CDR3 runs to 17 residues. Germline CDR1 reads SGHTA; CDR2 reads FQGNSA. The V end lost 1 base, the J end lost 5 bases, and 19 bases lay between the germline ends. The DNA for the CDR3 is TGTGCCAGCAGCTTAGTTTCCTCAGGGGGGTCGGGAGATACGCAGTATTTT. Its protein is CASSLVSSGGSGDTQYF.

V and J are TRBV12-3 or TRBV12-4 and TRBJ2-3, with D possibly TRBD2 on 5 matching bases. Trimming stripped 8 bases from V and 4 bases from J, with 16 bases between. The CDR3 runs 14 residues. The CDR3: CASAGLGYADTQYF. In DNA, the CDR3 is TGTGCCAGCGCCGGACTCGGATACGCAGATACGCAGTATTTT.

This chain joins TRBV7-9 and TRBJ1-2; 7 bases align to TRBD1. J lost 5 bases, V lost 2 bases, and 11 bases had no gene match. The CDR3 is 16 residues long. CDR1 SEHNR and CDR2 FQNEAQ come from the germline V gene (reference sequence). CDR3 in amino acids: CASSLTAGDSSYGYTF. The CDR3 region has the DNA TGTGCCAGCAGCTTAACTGCCGGGGACAGTTCATATGGCTACACCTTC.

The chain links TRBV12-3 or TRBV12-4 to TRBJ1-2, with D uncertain. V gave up 7 bases and J gave up 2 bases, with 14 bases separating them. The CDR3 sequence is 14 residues long. For the CDR3, the DNA is TGTGCCAGCACCCCGCGGACGGACAACTATGGCTACACCTTC. Protein sequence: CASTPRTDNYGYTF.

This clonotype was counted a few times. The V and J genes are TRBV5-1 and TRBJ2-2, with D perhaps matching TRBD1 or TRBD2 (5 bases each). Germline V lookup: CDR1 SGHRS, CDR2 YFSETQ. The CDR3 runs 13 residues. V lost 6 bases and J lost 3, with 9 bases in between. CDR3 sequence (DNA): TGCGCCAGCAAGGGGAGAGACACCGGGGAGCTGTTTTTT. Its translation is CASKGRDTGELFF.

This clonotype was counted only a few times. The J gene is TRBJ2-2, the V gene TRBV5-1, with TRBD1 as a possible D gene (6 bases). V was trimmed by 4 bases and J by 7 bases, leaving 17 bases between them. This CDR3 is 15 amino acids long. Germline lookup yields CDR1 SGHRS and CDR2 YFSETQ. The CDR3 loop is CASSKQGREGGELFF. The CDR3 region has the DNA TGCGCCAGCAGCAAACAGGGAAGGGAAGGCGGGGAGCTGTTTTTT. The variable domain in full, with the rest retrieved from reference TRBV5-1 and TRBJ2-2, is KAGVTQTPRYLIKTRGQQVTLSCSPISGHRSVSWYQQTPGQGLQFLFEYFSETQRNKGNFPGRFSGRQFSNSRSEMNVSTLELGDSALYLCASSKQGREGGELFFGEGSRLTVL.

The V call is TRBV20-1, the J call TRBJ1-5; 8 nucleotides line up with TRBD1. The CDR3 covers 14 residues. Trimming removed 4 bases from V and 3 bases from J; junction bases left unmatched: 5. CDR1 and CDR2 from the germline V gene are DFQATT and SNEGSKA (reference sequence). In DNA, the CDR3 is TGCAGTGCTACCCGCAGGGGGCCCAATCAGCCCCAGCATTTT. Translation: CSATRRGPNQPQHF.